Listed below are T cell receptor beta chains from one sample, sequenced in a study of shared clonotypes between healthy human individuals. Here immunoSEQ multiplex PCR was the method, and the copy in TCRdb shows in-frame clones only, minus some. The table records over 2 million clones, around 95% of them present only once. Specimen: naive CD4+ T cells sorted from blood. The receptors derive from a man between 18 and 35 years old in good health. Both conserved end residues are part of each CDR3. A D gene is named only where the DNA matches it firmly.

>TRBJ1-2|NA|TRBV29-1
TGCAGCGTTGACCATAGTCCAGGGACACTCGGGGGCTACACCTTC
CSVDHSPGTLGGYTF
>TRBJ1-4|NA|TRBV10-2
TGCGCCAGCAGTGGGGGAGGAACTAATGAAAAACTGTTTTTT
CASSGGGTNEKLFF
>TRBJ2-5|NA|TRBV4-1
TGCGCCAGCAGCTTATCTAGGACAGCGGAAGAGACCCAGTACTTC
CASSLSRTAEETQYF
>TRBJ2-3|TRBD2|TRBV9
TGTGCCAGCAGCGACCCTAGCGGGGGGATCACAGATACGCAGTATTTT
CASSDPSGGITDTQYF
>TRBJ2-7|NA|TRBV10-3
TGTGCCATCAGTGAGTCGGTCGAGCAGTACTTC
CAISESVEQYF
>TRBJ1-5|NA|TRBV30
TGTGCCTGGAGTGTAGGAAAGTTTAATCAGCCCCAGCATTTT
CAWSVGKFNQPQHF
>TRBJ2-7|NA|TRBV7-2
TGTGCCAGCAGCTTAGGTTACGCGGAGGACTACGAGCAGTACTTC
CASSLGYAEDYEQYF
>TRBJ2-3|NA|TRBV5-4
TGTGCCAGCAGCTCCGGGGGTGTGGATACGCAGTATTTT
CASSSGGVDTQYF
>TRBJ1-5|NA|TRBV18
TGTGCCAGCTCAACGACAGATAATAGCAATCAGCCCCAGCATTTT
CASSTTDNSNQPQHF
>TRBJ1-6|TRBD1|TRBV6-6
TGTGCCAGCAGTTACTCGTCAGGGGGCTCAAATTCACCCCTCCACTTT
CASSYSSGGSNSPLHF
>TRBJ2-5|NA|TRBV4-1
TGCGCCAGCAGCCAACTCTTCATGGCAGAGACCCAGTACTTC
CASSQLFMAETQYF